This T cell receptor (beta chain) originates from a study of T-cell reconstitution after alpha-beta-depleted transplantation in children. Findings and caveats of the study: Some patients owed their high day-60 TCRbeta diversity to surviving recipient T cells and thymic progenitors. Among T cells one year after transplant, newly produced cells accounted for most counts and diversity. Reportedly, alpha-beta T cells present about two months post-transplant originated from several hundred expanded clones of graft origin.

Germline V gene data show CDR1 as SGHVS and CDR2 as FQNEAQ. The CDR3 spans 15 residues. V was trimmed by 1 base and J by 7 bases, leaving 13 bases between them. Of note for this clonotype: Its antigen is not identified.

The authors prepared the TCRbeta library with unique molecular identifiers. One entry per CDR3 protein results from TCRdb running MiXCR on the PCR reads. The data hold hundreds of thousands of distinct CDR3 sequences, with roughly 13% observed a single time. The sequencing used PBMCs, mostly from graft donor cells, collected 360 days after TCRalphabeta/CD19-depleted stem cell transplant. This sequence was found in a male patient younger than 18 who had a stem cell transplant for acute myeloid leukemia, so the T cells may come from the graft donor. This chain uses TRBV7-8 with TRBJ2-2; D gene uncertain. CDR3 sequence reads: CASSLVLGFGGELFF. CDR3 sequence (DNA): TGTGCCAGCAGCTTAGTGCTTGGTTTCGGCGGGGAGCTGTTTTTT.